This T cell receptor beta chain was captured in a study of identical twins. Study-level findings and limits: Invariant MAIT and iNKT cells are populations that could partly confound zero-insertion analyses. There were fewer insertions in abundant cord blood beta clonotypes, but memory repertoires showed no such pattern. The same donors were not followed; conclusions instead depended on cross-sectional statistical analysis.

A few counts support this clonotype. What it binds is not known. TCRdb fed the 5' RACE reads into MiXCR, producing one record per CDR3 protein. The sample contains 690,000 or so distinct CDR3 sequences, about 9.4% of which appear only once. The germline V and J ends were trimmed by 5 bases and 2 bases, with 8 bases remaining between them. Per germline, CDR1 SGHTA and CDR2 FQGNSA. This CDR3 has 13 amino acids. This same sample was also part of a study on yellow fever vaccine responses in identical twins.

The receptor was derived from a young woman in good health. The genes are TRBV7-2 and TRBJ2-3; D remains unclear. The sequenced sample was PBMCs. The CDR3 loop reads CASSDRATDTQYF. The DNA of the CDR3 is TGTGCCAGCAGCGACCGGGCCACAGATACGCAGTATTTT. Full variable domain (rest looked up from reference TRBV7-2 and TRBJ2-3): GAGVSQSPSNKVTEKGKDVELRCDPISGHTALYWYRQSLGQGLEFLIYFQGNSAPDKSGLPSDRFSAERTGGSVSTLTIQRTQQEDSAVYLCASSDRATDTQYFGPGTRLTVL.